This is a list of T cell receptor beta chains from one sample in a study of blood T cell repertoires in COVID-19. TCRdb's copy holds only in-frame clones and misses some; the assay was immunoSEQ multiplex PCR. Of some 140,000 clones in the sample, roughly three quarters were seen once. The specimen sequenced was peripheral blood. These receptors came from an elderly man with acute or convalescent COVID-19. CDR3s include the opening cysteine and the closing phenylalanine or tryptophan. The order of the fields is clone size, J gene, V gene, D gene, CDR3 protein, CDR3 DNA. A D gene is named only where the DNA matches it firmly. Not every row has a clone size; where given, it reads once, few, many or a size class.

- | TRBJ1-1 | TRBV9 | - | CASSAGDQNTEAFF | TGTGCCAGCAGCGCAGGGGACCAGAACACTGAAGCTTTCTTT
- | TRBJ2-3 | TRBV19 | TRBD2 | CASSSIGTSGGADTQYF | TGTGCCAGTAGTTCTATAGGGACTAGCGGGGGGGCAGATACGCAGTATTTT
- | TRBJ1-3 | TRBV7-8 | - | CASSLEGGIGNTIYF | TGTGCCAGCAGCTTAGAAGGAGGGATCGGAAACACCATATATTTT
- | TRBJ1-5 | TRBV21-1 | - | CASSKLTGFQPQHF | TGTGCCAGCAGCAAATTGACGGGATTTCAGCCCCAGCATTTT
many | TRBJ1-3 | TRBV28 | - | CASRTTGSGNTIYF | TGTGCCAGCAGAACCACAGGGTCCGGAAACACCATATATTTT
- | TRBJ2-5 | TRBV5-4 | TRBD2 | CASSRTSGGIGALETQYF | TGTGCCAGCAGCAGGACTAGCGGGGGTATCGGGGCTCTGGAGACCCAGTACTTC
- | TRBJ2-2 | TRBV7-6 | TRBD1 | CASSSQGTGELFF | TGTGCCAGCAGTTCACAGGGGACCGGGGAGCTGTTTTTT
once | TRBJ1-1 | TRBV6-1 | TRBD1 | CASSDPPRGRFLGTEAFF | TGTGCCAGCAGTGACCCCCCCAGGGGGCGCTTTCTTGGCACTGAAGCTTTCTTT
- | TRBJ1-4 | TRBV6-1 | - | CASSEALPGWGEKLFF | TGTGCCAGCAGTGAAGCGCTCCCGGGGTGGGGTGAAAAACTGTTTTTT
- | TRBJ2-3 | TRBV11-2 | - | CASSFGQKLSTDTQYF | TGTGCCAGCAGCTTCGGACAGAAACTTAGCACAGATACGCAGTATTTT
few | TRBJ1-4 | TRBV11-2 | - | CASRTTRGYNEKLFF | TGTGCCAGCAGGACCACCAGGGGATATAATGAAAAACTGTTTTTT
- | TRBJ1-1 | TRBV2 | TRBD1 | CASQTGGKGTEAFF | TGTGCCAGCCAGACAGGGGGCAAGGGAACTGAAGCTTTCTTT
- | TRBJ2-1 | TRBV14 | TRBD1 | CASSLLSTGVVNEQFF | TGTGCCAGCAGCCTACTTTCTACAGGGGTGGTCAATGAGCAGTTCTTC
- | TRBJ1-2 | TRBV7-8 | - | CASSQTSRVYYGYTF | TGTGCCAGCAGCCAAACCTCACGGGTATACTATGGCTACACCTTC
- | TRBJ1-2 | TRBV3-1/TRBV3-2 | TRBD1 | CASSQYRGVYGYTF | TGTGCCAGCAGCCAGTACAGGGGAGTCTATGGCTACACCTTC
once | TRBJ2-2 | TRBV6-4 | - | CASSAQGTGELFF | TGTGCCAGCAGTGCACAGGGCACCGGGGAGCTGTTTTTT
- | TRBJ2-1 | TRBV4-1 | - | CASSHGKGGTSYNEQFF | TGCGCCAGCAGCCATGGAAAAGGAGGTACGTCCTACAATGAGCAGTTCTTC
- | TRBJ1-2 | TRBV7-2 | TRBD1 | CASSPGQGNRGYTF | TGTGCCAGCAGCCCCGGACAGGGCAATCGTGGCTACACCTTC
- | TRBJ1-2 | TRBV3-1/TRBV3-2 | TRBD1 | CASSQVGQGNYGYTF | TGTGCCAGCAGCCAAGTCGGACAGGGTAACTATGGCTACACCTTC
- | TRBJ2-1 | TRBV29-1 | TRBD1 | CSVKVGQGASEQFF | TGCAGCGTTAAAGTTGGACAGGGGGCATCGGAACAGTTCTTC
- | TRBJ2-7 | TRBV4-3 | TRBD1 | CASSPQTGASYEQYF | TGCGCCAGCAGCCCCCAGACAGGGGCCTCCTACGAGCAGTACTTC
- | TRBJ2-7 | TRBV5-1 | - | CASSSQDTYEQYF | TGCGCCAGCAGCTCACAGGACACCTACGAGCAGTACTTC
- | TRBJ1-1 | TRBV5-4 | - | CASSFKDRNTEAFF | TGTGCCAGCAGTTTTAAGGACAGGAACACTGAAGCTTTCTTT
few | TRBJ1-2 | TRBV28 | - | CASYFGGAYGYTF | TGTGCCAGTTATTTTGGGGGGGCCTATGGCTACACCTTC
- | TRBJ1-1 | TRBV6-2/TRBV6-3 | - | CASSSFRGASYMNTEAFF | TGTGCCAGCAGTTCCTTCCGGGGGGCCTCTTATATGAACACTGAAGCTTTCTTT
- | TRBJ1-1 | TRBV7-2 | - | CASSPFLERLEAFF | TGTGCCAGCAGCCCGTTTTTGGAGAGACTTGAAGCTTTCTTT
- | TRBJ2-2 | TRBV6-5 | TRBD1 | CASKGTGNTGELFF | TGTGCCAGTAAGGGGACAGGGAACACCGGGGAGCTGTTTTTT